The sequence of this T cell receptor (beta chain) was determined in a study of breast tumors, draining lymph nodes, adjacent tissues. A note on this clonotype: Its antigen is as yet unknown.

The lymph nodes were axillary draining lymph nodes from breast cancer patients. V was clipped by 3 bases and J by 6 bases; unmatched bases: 10. Germline V lookup: CDR1 MNHNS, CDR2 SASEGT. The CDR3 runs 16 residues. TCRdb passed the multiplex PCR reads through MiXCR, listing each CDR3 protein once. This table holds 270,000 or so distinct CDR3 sequences, around 31% found once. Regarding the study as a whole: That most tumor T cells come from lymph nodes remained unproven. Findings are consistent with lymph node origin and intratumoral expansion of most tumor T cells. Compared with basal-like, luminal-like tumors shared significantly more repertoire with nontumor tissue.

Source material: axillary lymph node tissue. The chain joins TRBV6-1 to TRBJ2-1, with TRBD2 matching 8 bases. This sequence was found in a female donor with breast cancer. Some clones in this sample may be carry-over from other donors' samples. The CDR3 DNA sequence: TGTGCCAGCAGTGAGGGTCGGTTAGCGGGACCCAATGAGCAGTTCTTC. This encodes CASSEGRLAGPNEQFF.